This record covers a single T cell receptor beta chain. This entry belongs to a study of blood T cell repertoires in COVID-19. The repertoire was sequenced with immunoSEQ multiplex PCR; TCRdb's copy has only in-frame clones and lacks some. The table shows over 250,000 clones, with roughly four fifths occurring only once. The receptor's source is a man in his forties who had been exposed to COVID-19. Sequenced input: PBMCs or T cells enriched from blood (not recorded which).

CDR3 residues: CATRKAGGHEQFF. CDR3 nucleotide sequence: TGTGCCACCAGAAAAGCAGGGGGGCATGAGCAGTTCTTC. J is TRBJ2-1 and V is TRBV24-1, with D perhaps TRBD1 (7 bases). Deletions cut 7 bases from V and 8 bases from J, with 14 bases between. CDR1 KGHDR and CDR2 SFDVKD come from the germline V gene. CDR3 size: 13 residues.